A selection of T cell receptor beta chains follows, all from one sample in a study of T cell responses to AZD1222 COVID-19 vaccine. TCRdb keeps only in-frame clones here, not all; method: immunoSEQ multiplex PCR. The sample yields roughly 150,000 clones, 90% to 95% seen once. Sequenced here: peripheral blood, sampled on day 0 of AZD1222 vaccination. These receptor sequences come from an adult in good health. CDR3s include the opening cysteine and the closing phenylalanine or tryptophan. Fields, in order: V gene, J gene, CDR3 protein.

V: TRBV29-1
J: TRBJ1-5
CDR3: CSAHTGTGNQPQHF

V: TRBV7-2
J: TRBJ1-2
CDR3: CASGIWGASYGYTF

V: TRBV4-3
J: TRBJ1-1
CDR3: CASSHDGRNTEAFF

V: TRBV2
J: TRBJ1-2
CDR3: CASSEYGGGYTF

V: TRBV7-2
J: TRBJ1-4
CDR3: CASSLVWGGNEKLFF

V: TRBV6-1
J: TRBJ1-6
CDR3: CASSGQGQGVKSYNSPLHF

V: TRBV7-2
J: TRBJ2-7
CDR3: CASSLVADGSYEQYF

V: TRBV30
J: TRBJ1-1
CDR3: CAWSGRGHTEAFF

V: TRBV7-3
J: TRBJ2-6
CDR3: CASGRSAGANVLTF

V: TRBV4-3
J: TRBJ1-5
CDR3: CASSQGRDQPQHF

V: TRBV5-6
J: TRBJ2-5
CDR3: CASSWAEETQYF

V: TRBV19
J: TRBJ1-3
CDR3: CASSSPWSGNTIYF

V: TRBV5-4
J: TRBJ1-1
CDR3: CASSFRGNTEAFF

V: TRBV6-2/TRBV6-3
J: TRBJ2-5
CDR3: CASSNIGTELTQYF

V: TRBV28
J: TRBJ1-2
CDR3: CASSFVRWDRNYGYTF

V: TRBV29-1
J: TRBJ2-2
CDR3: CSVSTGTGVGTGELFF

V: TRBV27
J: TRBJ1-1
CDR3: CASSYAWGGSTEAFF

V: TRBV5-1
J: TRBJ1-1
CDR3: CASSLEQMGGKVEAFF

V: TRBV7-2
J: TRBJ2-7
CDR3: CASSLRALAEPYEQYF

V: TRBV7-9
J: TRBJ1-1
CDR3: CASSLGEVPPEAFF

V: TRBV28
J: TRBJ2-5
CDR3: CASSWGSGGPISQETQYF

V: TRBV27
J: TRBJ2-7
CDR3: CASSTAGAGEQYF

V: TRBV19
J: TRBJ1-1
CDR3: CASSHRRAEAFF

V: TRBV3-1/TRBV3-2
J: TRBJ1-5
CDR3: CASSPNVGNNQPQHF

V: TRBV9
J: TRBJ2-6
CDR3: CASSVGGQGNSGANVLTF

V: TRBV4-3
J: TRBJ2-7
CDR3: CASSQETGYEQYF

V: TRBV4-3
J: TRBJ2-1
CDR3: CASSQDRAGVSYNQQFF

V: TRBV5-4
J: TRBJ2-5
CDR3: CASSFRTGWTQYF

V: TRBV11-1
J: TRBJ2-1
CDR3: CASSLGSYNEQFF

V: TRBV7-2
J: TRBJ1-1
CDR3: CASSLPGTGIAFF

V: TRBV7-6
J: TRBJ2-7
CDR3: CASSLSRDRASYEQYF

V: TRBV6-6
J: TRBJ1-5
CDR3: CATRKDSNQPQHF

V: TRBV11-3
J: TRBJ1-5
CDR3: CASSTGLGTGPYSNQPQHF

V: TRBV7-2
J: TRBJ2-7
CDR3: CASSLSGTKTLTSYEQYF

V: TRBV10-2
J: TRBJ1-1
CDR3: CAGGEGGAFF

V: TRBV9
J: TRBJ1-2
CDR3: CASSPPDDPRGYTF

V: TRBV28
J: TRBJ1-4
CDR3: CATGVGGQEKLFF

V: TRBV5-4
J: TRBJ2-7
CDR3: CASSLKTGRDNEQYF

V: TRBV9
J: TRBJ1-5
CDR3: CASSVEAGGGQPQHF

V: TRBV10-2
J: TRBJ2-1
CDR3: CASSESLAGAMDEQFF

V: TRBV19
J: TRBJ1-1
CDR3: CASKLTGPGTEAFF

V: TRBV19
J: TRBJ1-2
CDR3: CASRNGQGNYGYTF

V: TRBV7-6
J: TRBJ2-1
CDR3: CASSHWTSGSPNEQFF

V: TRBV5-6
J: TRBJ1-1
CDR3: CASSLRLQGATEAFF

V: TRBV19
J: TRBJ1-1
CDR3: CASSISFAGNTEAFF

V: TRBV2
J: TRBJ2-4
CDR3: CASSDPGLAGGPLAKNIQYF

V: TRBV28
J: TRBJ1-1
CDR3: CASRGGGSKTEAFF

V: TRBV28
J: TRBJ1-5
CDR3: CASSFPGQNQPQHF

V: TRBV7-2
J: TRBJ2-2
CDR3: CASSLAGGLAGELFF

V: TRBV28
J: TRBJ1-6
CDR3: CASSLTGWNSPLHF

V: TRBV28
J: TRBJ2-2
CDR3: CASRTTGTGTGELFF

V: TRBV3-1/TRBV3-2
J: TRBJ1-1
CDR3: CASSLGAATNTEAFF

V: TRBV5-6
J: TRBJ1-3
CDR3: CASSQVTGNADLYGNTIYF

V: TRBV27
J: TRBJ2-3
CDR3: CASSPFQTDTQYF

V: TRBV4-2
J: TRBJ2-7
CDR3: CASSQETSGSSEQYF